What follows describes a single TCR beta chain. As yet, its antigen is unknown. The data originate from a study of cytomegalovirus exposure and HLA in healthy donors. The donors belonged to the approximately 120-subject validation cohort, separate from the roughly 650-subject first cohort. Study findings and constraints: The tendency of first-cohort TCR clusters to co-occur in the approximately 110 validation repertoires was the finding of a later analysis. Reported results showed that the classifier diagnosed cytomegalovirus status with high specificity and sensitivity.

Method: immunoSEQ multiplex PCR; TCRdb's copy keeps in-frame clones and lacks some. The sample carries some 120,000 clones, just under 95% recorded once. Per the germline V gene, CDR1 is MDHEN and CDR2 is SYDVKM. V gave up 3 bases and J gave up 6 bases, with 11 bases separating them. The length of the CDR3 is 13 residues. V usage is TRBV28 and J usage is TRBJ1-2, with no clear D. This receptor was taken from a woman younger than 35 in good health and CMV-seronegative. The sample comprised PBMCs. CDR3 residues: CASSFMFRDGYTF. The CDR3 region has the DNA TGTGCCAGCAGTTTTATGTTTCGCGATGGCTACACCTTC.